In this sample, the clone carrying this T cell receptor (beta chain) turned up many times. Its antigen is undetermined. TCRdb redid the calling of the 5' RACE reads with MiXCR, one entry per CDR3 protein. This sample has 310,000 or so distinct CDR3 sequences; 9.5% occur once, and the top ten carry roughly 7%. The sample comes from a study of identical twins. Study-wide results and limits: Zero-insertion analyses might be partly confounded by invariant T cells like MAIT and iNKT.

V lost 6 bases to trimming and J lost 8 bases; unmatched junction nucleotides: 7. CDR1 SGHAT and CDR2 FQNNGV come from the germline V gene. CDR3 length: 15 amino acids. These data also featured in a second study, about yellow fever vaccine responses in identical twins.

Sequencing was done on a sample of CD8+ T cells sorted from blood. The sequence came from a woman aged 18-30 years in good health. This chain uses TRBV11-2 with TRBJ2-1, with 13 positions matching TRBD2. CDR3 nucleotides: TGTGCCAGCAGTTGGACTAGCGGGAGTAAGGATGAGCAGTTCTTC. This translates into CASSWTSGSKDEQFF. Supplemented by reference TRBV11-2 and TRBJ2-1, the full variable domain reads EAGVAQSPRYKIIEKRQSVAFWCNPISGHATLYWYQQILGQGPKLLIQFQNNGVVDDSQLPKDRFSAERLKGVDSTLKIQPAKLEDSAVYLCASSWTSGSKDEQFFGPGTRLTVL.